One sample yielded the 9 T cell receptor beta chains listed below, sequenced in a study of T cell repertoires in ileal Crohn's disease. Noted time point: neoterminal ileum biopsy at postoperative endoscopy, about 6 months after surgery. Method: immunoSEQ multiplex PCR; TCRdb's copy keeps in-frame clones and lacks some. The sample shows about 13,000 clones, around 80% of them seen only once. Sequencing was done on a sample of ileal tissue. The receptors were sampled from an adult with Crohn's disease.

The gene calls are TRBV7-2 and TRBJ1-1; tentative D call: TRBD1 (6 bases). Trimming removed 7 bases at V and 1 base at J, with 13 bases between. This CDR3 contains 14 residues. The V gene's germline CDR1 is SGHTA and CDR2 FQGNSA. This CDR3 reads CASTPQGPNTEAFF. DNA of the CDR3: TGTGCCAGCACCCCGCAGGGGCCGAACACTGAAGCTTTCTTT.

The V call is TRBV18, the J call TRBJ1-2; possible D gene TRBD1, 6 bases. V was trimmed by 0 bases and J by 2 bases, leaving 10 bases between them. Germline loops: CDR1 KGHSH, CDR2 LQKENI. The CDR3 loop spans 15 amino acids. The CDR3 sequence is CASSPPGTLNYGYTF. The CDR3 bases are TGTGCCAGCTCACCACCCGGGACACTAAACTATGGCTACACCTTC. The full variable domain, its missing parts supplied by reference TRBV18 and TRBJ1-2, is NAGVMQNPRHLVRRRGQEARLRCSPMKGHSHVYWYRQLPEEGLKFMVYLQKENIIDESGMPKERFSAEFPKEGPSILRIQQVVRGDSAAYFCASSPPGTLNYGYTFGSGTRLTVV.

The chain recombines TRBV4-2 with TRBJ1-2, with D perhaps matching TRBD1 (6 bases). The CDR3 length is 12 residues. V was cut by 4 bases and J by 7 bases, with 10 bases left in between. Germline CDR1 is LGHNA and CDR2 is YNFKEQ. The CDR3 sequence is CASSLTGSGYTF. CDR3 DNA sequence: TGTGCCAGCAGCCTAACAGGGTCTGGCTACACCTTC.

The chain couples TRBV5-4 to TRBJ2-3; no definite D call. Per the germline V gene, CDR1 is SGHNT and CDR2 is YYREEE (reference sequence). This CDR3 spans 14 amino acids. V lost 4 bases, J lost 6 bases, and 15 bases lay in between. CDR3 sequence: CASSVPGASDTQYF. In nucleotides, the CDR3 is TGTGCCAGCAGCGTACCAGGTGCGTCCGATACGCAGTATTTT.

The chain's CDR3 is CASSVRTGPNEKLFF. CDR3 nucleotide sequence: TGTGCCAGCAGCGTCCGGACAGGGCCAAATGAAAAACTGTTTTTT. The rearrangement links TRBV9 to TRBJ1-4; 8 bases fit TRBD1. Trimming cost V 2 bases and J 5 bases; bases outside gene matches: 5. This CDR3 has 15 residues. CDR1 and CDR2 (germline): SGDLS, YYNGEE.

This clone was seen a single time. The DNA of the CDR3 is TGTGCCAGCAGCCCCGGGACTCCGTTGAACTACGAGCAGTACTTC. Protein product: CASSPGTPLNYEQYF. The chain couples TRBV5-4 to TRBJ2-7, with D possibly matching TRBD2 (6 bases). Trimming shortened V by 4 bases and J by 3 bases, and 17 bases separated the two germline ends. This CDR3 is 15 amino acids long. Germline loops: CDR1 SGHNT, CDR2 YYREEE (reference sequence).

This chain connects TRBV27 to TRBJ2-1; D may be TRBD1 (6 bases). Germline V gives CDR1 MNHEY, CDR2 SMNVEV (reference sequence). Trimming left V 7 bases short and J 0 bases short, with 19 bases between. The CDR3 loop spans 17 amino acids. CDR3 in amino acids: CASNIRQAPFSYNEQFF. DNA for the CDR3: TGTGCCAGCAATATCCGACAGGCCCCTTTCTCCTACAATGAGCAGTTCTTC.

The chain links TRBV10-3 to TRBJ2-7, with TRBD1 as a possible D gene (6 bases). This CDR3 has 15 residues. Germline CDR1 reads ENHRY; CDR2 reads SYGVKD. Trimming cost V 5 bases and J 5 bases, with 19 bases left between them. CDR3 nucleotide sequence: TGTGCCATCAGTCCCACTCAGGCCCACAGGGACGAGCAGTACTTC. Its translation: CAISPTQAHRDEQYF.

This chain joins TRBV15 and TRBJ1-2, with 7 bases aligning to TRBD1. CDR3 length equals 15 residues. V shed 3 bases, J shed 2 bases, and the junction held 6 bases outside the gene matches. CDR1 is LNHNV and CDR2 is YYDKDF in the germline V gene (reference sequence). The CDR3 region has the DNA TGTGCCACCAGCAGTGGTACACAGGGGAACTATGGCTACACCTTC. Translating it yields CATSSGTQGNYGYTF.